Following are 8 T cell receptor beta chains from one sample sequenced in a study of blood T cell repertoires in COVID-19. Generated by immunoSEQ multiplex PCR, the TCRdb table keeps only in-frame clones and is missing some. The profile shows about 52,000 clones, under 90% of them singletons. Sequenced input: peripheral blood. The source of these receptors is a man between 65 and 85 years old with acute or convalescent COVID-19.

The chain recombines TRBV7-3 with TRBJ2-1, with 11 bases that match TRBD1. The CDR3 has 16 amino acids. Trimming took 4 bases from V and 7 from J; bases not matched to a gene: 9. Germline CDR1 reads SGHTA; CDR2 reads FQGTGA. CDR3 nucleotides: TGTGCCAGCAGCTGGGAACCGGGACAGGGGGAGAATGAGCAGTTCTTC. Protein product: CASSWEPGQGENEQFF.

This chain joins TRBV7-9 and TRBJ2-7; D is unresolved. The ends were cut back, 8 bases at V and 0 bases at J, with 11 bases in the middle. This CDR3 spans 13 amino acids. The germline gives CDR1 SEHNR, CDR2 FQNEAQ (reference sequence). In nucleotides, the CDR3 is TGTGCCAGCGCTGGTAGTCACTCCTACGAGCAGTACGTC. Amino acid sequence: CASAGSHSYEQYV.

This chain's CDR3 is CASSVGQGNNEQFF. DNA for the CDR3: TGTGCCAGCAGCGTAGGGCAGGGAAACAATGAGCAGTTCTTC. This chain joins TRBV9 and TRBJ2-1; possibly TRBD1 for D (5 bases). Trimming removed 0 bases at V and 5 bases at J, with 9 bases between. This CDR3 contains 14 residues. Germline CDR1 is SGDLS and CDR2 is YYNGEE.

V usage is TRBV6-6 and J usage is TRBJ1-1; D not resolved. V dropped 6 bases and J dropped 1 base, with 9 bases sitting between them. Germline loops: CDR1 MNHNY, CDR2 SVGAGI (reference sequence). This CDR3 contains 13 residues. The CDR3 reads CASRAATNTEAFF. The CDR3 coding sequence is TGTGCCAGCAGGGCGGCTACGAACACTGAAGCTTTCTTT.

The rearrangement joins TRBV2 to TRBJ1-2; D uncertain. CDR1 and CDR2 (germline): SNHLY, FYNNEI. Trimming took off 2 bases at V and 4 bases at J, with 8 bases between the two ends. The CDR3 runs to 13 residues. CDR3 sequence: CASSEYAVYGYTF. In DNA, the CDR3 is TGTGCCAGCAGTGAATATGCAGTCTATGGCTACACCTTC.

Here the CDR3 reads CASSVGTGGASKNIQYF. The CDR3 DNA is TGTGCCAGCAGCGTGGGGACAGGGGGCGCGTCCAAAAACATTCAGTACTTC. The chain uses TRBV9 and TRBJ2-4, with 12 bases fitting TRBD1. Germline V lookup: CDR1 SGDLS, CDR2 YYNGEE. The V segment lost 2 bases and the J segment 2 bases; nucleotides outside the gene matches: 5. The CDR3 consists of 17 residues.

Judged by abundance, this clone is large. This chain connects TRBV18 to TRBJ2-3, with D possibly being TRBD2 (6 bases). Trimming removed 8 bases at V and 5 bases at J, with 8 bases between. The CDR3 is 11 amino acids. The V gene's germline CDR1 is KGHSH and CDR2 LQKENI. CDR3 sequence: CASRGGDTQYF. For the CDR3, the DNA is TGTGCCAGCCGGGGAGGAGATACGCAGTATTTT. The full variable domain, in which reference TRBV18 and TRBJ2-3 provide the parts outside the CDR3, is NAGVMQNPRHLVRRRGQEARLRCSPMKGHSHVYWYRQLPEEGLKFMVYLQKENIIDESGMPKERFSAEFPKEGPSILRIQQVVRGDSAAYFCASRGGDTQYFGPGTRLTVL.

The table lists this clone with a few counts. The chain joins TRBV12-5 to TRBJ2-7; 9 bases fit TRBD1. Germline V gene sequence: CDR1 LGHNT, CDR2 FRNRAP. J lost 5 bases, V lost 6 bases, and 11 bases had no gene match. The CDR3 is 15 amino acids. CDR3 coding DNA: TGTGCTAGTGGAAATTCCGGGACAGGGTCCCACGAGCAGTACTTC. Its translation: CASGNSGTGSHEQYF.